Below are 20 T cell receptor beta chains sequenced from a single sample in a study of patients and donors after allogeneic stem cell transplantation. Using its own MiXCR run on the RT-PCR reads, TCRdb lists one record per CDR3 protein. This table has 920,000 or so distinct CDR3 sequences, 18% appearing once. The material sequenced was blood, either unsorted or a sorted T cell fraction (not recorded which). These receptors came from a human donor who was either an allogeneic HSCT recipient or a stem cell or donor lymphocyte infusion donor (not recorded which). It is not recorded whose cells these are; they may come from a transplant donor.

The gene calls are TRBV6-1 and TRBJ1-3, with D maybe TRBD1 (6 bases). Per the germline V gene, CDR1 is MNHNS and CDR2 is SASEGT. The CDR3 length is 15 residues. Trimming stripped 6 bases from V and 2 bases from J, with 14 bases between. As DNA, the CDR3 is TGTGCCAGCAGCTCACAGGGTTCTCCTGGAAACACCATATATTTT. Amino acid sequence: CASSSQGSPGNTIYF.

V gene TRBV5-6 combines with J gene TRBJ2-5; 8 bases are a match to TRBD2. CDR3 length: 17 amino acids. Unmatched junction bases numbered 11, after V lost 3 bases and J lost 1 base. Looked up from germline, CDR1 is SGHDT and CDR2 is YYEEEE. This chain's CDR3 is CASSSRRASGCQETQYF. CDR3 in DNA: TGTGCCAGCAGCTCCCGGCGAGCTAGCGGGTGCCAAGAGACCCAGTACTTC.

This clonotype turned up a few times. This rearrangement joins TRBV7-2 to TRBJ1-1; 9 bases are shared with TRBD1. Germline CDR1 is SGHTA and CDR2 is FQGNSA. V gave up 5 bases and J gave up 10 bases; unmatched junction bases: 8. This CDR3 has 13 amino acids. The CDR3 DNA is TGTGCCAGCAGCCAGGGACAGGGAAGAGTAGCTTTCTTT. Its translation: CASSQGQGRVAFF.

This chain joins TRBV7-8 and TRBJ1-4; 7 bases line up with TRBD1. CDR1 is SGHVS, CDR2 FQNEAQ, per germline. This CDR3 comprises 13 residues. The V segment lost 1 base and the J segment 10 bases; nucleotides outside the gene matches: 3. The CDR3 region is CASSLGSGGKLFF. The CDR3 bases are TGTGCCAGCAGCTTAGGGTCAGGGGGAAAACTGTTTTTT.

This clonotype was observed many times. The genes are TRBV12-3 or TRBV12-4 and TRBJ1-1; D not certain. The germline V and J ends were trimmed by 6 bases and 4 bases, with 15 bases remaining between them. This CDR3 has 14 amino acids. CDR3 nucleotides: TGTGCCAGCAGAGGGTTCAGTTCTTTCACTGAAGCTTTCTTT. It is translated as CASRGFSSFTEAFF.

The table lists this clonotype with a few counts. The CDR3 loop reads CSASGDGVTYNEQFF. The CDR3 bases are TGCAGTGCTAGTGGGGACGGAGTTACTTACAATGAGCAGTTCTTC. The chain is built from TRBV20-1 and TRBJ2-1; D could derive from TRBD1 or TRBD2 (5 bases each). Trimming stripped 3 bases from V and 4 bases from J, with 16 bases between. In germline, CDR1 is DFQATT, CDR2 SNEGSKA (reference sequence). This CDR3 is 15 amino acids long.

This clonotype was counted a few times. This rearrangement joins TRBV6-2 or TRBV6-3 to TRBJ2-1; D is unclear. Germline-derived CDR1 and CDR2 are MNHEY and SVGEGT. CDR3 length: 15 amino acids. V lost 1 base and J lost 9, with 16 bases in between. The CDR3 bases are TGTGCCAGCAGTTACTATACAGTCTTTCCAAGTGAGCAGTTCTTC. Translation: CASSYYTVFPSEQFF.

The CDR3 coding sequence is TGCGCCAGCAGCTTGGAACGGATTAACTATGGCTACACCTTC. This sequence encodes CASSLERINYGYTF. V is TRBV5-1 and J is TRBJ1-2; D not certain. The CDR3 consists of 14 residues. The V gene lost 0 bases and the J gene lost 1 base, with 7 bases spanning the gap. Germline assignment: CDR1 SGHRS and CDR2 YFSETQ. The variable domain in full, with the rest retrieved from reference TRBV5-1 and TRBJ1-2, is KAGVTQTPRYLIKTRGQQVTLSCSPISGHRSVSWYQQTPGQGLQFLFEYFSETQRNKGNFPGRFSGRQFSNSRSEMNVSTLELGDSALYLCASSLERINYGYTFGSGTRLTVV.

This clonotype was detected only a few times. The chain is built from TRBV15 and TRBJ1-5, with TRBD1 matching 7 bases. Germline V gene data show CDR1 as LNHNV and CDR2 as YYDKDF (reference sequence). The CDR3 has 14 residues. Germline trimming cut 7 bases from V and 4 bases from J; bases unmatched to any gene: 7. The DNA for the CDR3 is TGTGCCACCAAAACCGGGACAGAGAATCAGCCCCAGCATTTT. Its protein is CATKTGTENQPQHF.

The gene calls are TRBV7-9 and TRBJ2-5; 8 bases map to TRBD1. CDR1 is SEHNR and CDR2 is FQNEAQ in the germline V gene (reference sequence). V was pared by 1 base and J by 5 bases, with 6 bases of the junction left unmatched. The CDR3 consists of 15 residues. CDR3: CASSLDDRGWETQYF. The CDR3 DNA reads TGTGCCAGCAGCTTAGATGACAGGGGATGGGAGACCCAGTACTTC.

J is TRBJ1-1 and V is TRBV6-1, with D unclear. The CDR3 is made up of 13 amino acids. Germline-derived CDR1 and CDR2 are MNHNS and SASEGT. V gave up 5 bases and J gave up 5 bases, with 12 bases separating them. This CDR3 is CASSLVPVTEAFF. CDR3 nucleotides: TGTGCCAGCAGTCTCGTCCCGGTTACTGAAGCTTTCTTT.

This clonotype was seen a handful of times. This chain joins TRBV6-1 and TRBJ1-1, with 8 positions matching TRBD1. The V segment lost 5 bases and the J segment 4 bases; nucleotides outside the gene matches: 6. Looked up from germline, CDR1 is MNHNS and CDR2 is SASEGT. This CDR3 region has 14 residues. CDR3 amino acids: CASSRTTGVTEAFF. The DNA of the CDR3 is TGTGCCAGCAGTCGAACGACAGGGGTCACTGAAGCTTTCTTT.

The chain couples TRBV28 to TRBJ2-4, with 9 positions matching TRBD1. The CDR3 consists of 13 residues. Trimming removed 6 bases from V and 7 bases from J; junction bases left unmatched: 4. CDR1 MDHEN and CDR2 SYDVKM come from the germline V gene. DNA of the CDR3: TGTGCCAGCAGCCGGACAGGGGACAACATTCAGTACTTC. Its translation: CASSRTGDNIQYF.

This clonotype was counted only a few times. The chain combines TRBV4-1 with TRBJ2-3; D call uncertain. This CDR3 comprises 14 residues. Deletions cut 3 bases from V and 6 bases from J, with 13 bases between. Germline V gene lookup returns CDR1 MGHRA and CDR2 YSYEKL. The CDR3 DNA follows: TGCGCCAGCAGCCAGACCGTTATCGCCGATACGCAGTATTTT. Protein: CASSQTVIADTQYF.

This clonotype was recorded a few times. The chain has TRBV7-3 and TRBJ2-1; 7 positions match TRBD2. The V segment lost 2 bases and the J segment 2 bases; nucleotides outside the gene matches: 6. CDR3 size: 16 residues. The germline CDR1 and CDR2 sequences are SGHTA and FQGTGA. The CDR3, as DNA: TGTGCCAGCAGCTTAGGGAGGGGCGGCACCTACAATGAGCAGTTCTTC. This gives the protein CASSLGRGGTYNEQFF.

The V call is TRBV20-1, the J call TRBJ1-5; D is perhaps TRBD1 (5 bases). CDR3 size: 13 residues. Germline assignment: CDR1 DFQATT and CDR2 SNEGSKA (reference sequence). With 0 bases removed from V and 7 bases from J, the gap between germline ends came to 10 bases. This CDR3 reads CSARDERGQPQHF. CDR3 coding DNA: TGCAGTGCTAGAGATGAAAGGGGCCAGCCCCAGCATTTT.

This clonotype was recorded a few times. The chain links TRBV10-3 to TRBJ1-2; D remains unclear. The CDR3 totals 13 residues. Germline V lookup: CDR1 ENHRY, CDR2 SYGVKD. Trimming cost V 10 bases and J 6 bases, with 18 bases left between them. As DNA, the CDR3 is TGTGCCACCTCAGCGACTGGGAGTCATGGCTACACCTTC. Protein sequence: CATSATGSHGYTF.

The chain uses TRBV14 and TRBJ2-7; TRBD1 is a possible D gene (6 bases). The length of the CDR3 is 14 residues. Germline CDR1 reads SGHDN; CDR2 reads FVKESK. Deletions cut 0 bases from V and 5 bases from J, with 11 bases between. CDR3 in DNA: TGTGCCAGCAGCCAAGAGGACAGCCCGGACGAGCAGTACTTC. It codes for CASSQEDSPDEQYF.

The V call is TRBV7-9, the J call TRBJ2-1, with 9 bases fitting TRBD2. After removal of 8 bases from V and 6 bases from J, the junction contained 11 bases not matched to a gene. The CDR3 sequence is 15 residues long. Germline CDR1 and CDR2: SEHNR and FQNEAQ (reference sequence). Here the CDR3 DNA reads TGTGCCAGCTCCCGCGGGAGGGGATCTCTCAATGAGCAGTTCTTC. Residues: CASSRGRGSLNEQFF.

The chain uses TRBV5-1 and TRBJ1-6, with 8 bases matching TRBD1. This CDR3 has 15 residues. Germline CDR1 SGHRS, CDR2 YFSETQ. Trimming at V came to 5 bases and at J to 8 bases, leaving 9 bases not matched to a gene. The CDR3 DNA sequence: TGCGCCAGCAGATCAGGACAGGGACCTTATTCACCCCTCCACTTT. Amino acids: CASRSGQGPYSPLHF.